The following is a T cell receptor (beta chain) sequence with its context. Its antigen is as yet unknown. This sample was taken from a study of PD-1 blockade in classical Hodgkin lymphoma. Study results and limitations: According to reports, newly diagnosed patients had lower baseline TCR diversity than healthy donors, and relapsed/refractory patients had lower baseline TCR diversity still. It was among complete responders that baseline diversity resembled that of newly diagnosed patients.

The time point was: cycle 4 day 1 (C4D1), after about 6 weeks of nivolumab. There was relapse after autologous stem cell transplantation in every patient, and there was variation in brentuximab vedotin exposure. TCRdb keeps only in-frame clones here, not all; method: immunoSEQ multiplex PCR. In the table there are about 39,000 clones, around four fifths of which are singletons. Germline lookup yields CDR1 SGHRS and CDR2 YFSETQ. The germline V and J ends were trimmed by 0 bases and 1 base, with 2 bases remaining between them. The CDR3 has 14 residues. The origin of this receptor is a human donor with classical Hodgkin lymphoma. The chain joins TRBV5-1 to TRBJ2-6; D is uncertain. Material: peripheral blood mononuclear cells (PBMCs), obtained before the fourth cycle of nivolumab. The CDR3 region has the DNA TGCGCCAGCAGCTTGGTTTCTGGGGCCAACGTCCTGACTTTC. Residues: CASSLVSGANVLTF.